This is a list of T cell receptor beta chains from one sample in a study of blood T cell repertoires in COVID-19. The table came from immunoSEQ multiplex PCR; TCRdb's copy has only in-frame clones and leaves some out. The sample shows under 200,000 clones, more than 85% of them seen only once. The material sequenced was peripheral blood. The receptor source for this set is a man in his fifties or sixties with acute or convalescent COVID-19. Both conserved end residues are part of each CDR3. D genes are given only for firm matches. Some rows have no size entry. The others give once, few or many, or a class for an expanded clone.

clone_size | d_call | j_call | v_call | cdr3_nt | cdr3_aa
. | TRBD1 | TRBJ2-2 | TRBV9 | TGTGCCAGCAGCGGACAGGGGGCCAACACCGGGGAGCTGTTTTTT | CASSGQGANTGELFF
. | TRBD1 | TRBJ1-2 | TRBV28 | TGTGCCAGCAGTTCCCCGGGACAGGGATATGGCTACACCTTC | CASSSPGQGYGYTF
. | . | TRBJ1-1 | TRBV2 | TGTGCCAGCAGTCAACTCACTGAAGCTTTCTTT | CASSQLTEAFF
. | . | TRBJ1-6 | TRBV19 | TGTGCCAGTAGTCCCGAGGGACGGGGGAATTCACCCCTCCACTTT | CASSPEGRGNSPLHF
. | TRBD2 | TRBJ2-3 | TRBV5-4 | TGTGCCAGCAGCTTGGGTCTAGCGGGGGACACAGATACGCAGTATTTT | CASSLGLAGDTDTQYF
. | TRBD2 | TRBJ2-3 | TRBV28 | TGTGCCAGCACCCCCGGAGCGGGGGATACGCAGTATTTT | CASTPGAGDTQYF
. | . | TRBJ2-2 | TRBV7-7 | TGTGCTAGCAGCTTAGTAGGAGGGGAAGCCGGGGAGCTGTTTTTT | CASSLVGGEAGELFF
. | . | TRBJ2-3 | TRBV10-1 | TGCGCCAGCAGTGAGGGGGGGATTGATACGCAGTATTTT | CASSEGGIDTQYF
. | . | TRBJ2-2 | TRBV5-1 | TGCGCCAGCAGCTTGCTTGGGCCCGGGGAGCTGTTTTTT | CASSLLGPGELFF
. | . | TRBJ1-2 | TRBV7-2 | TGTGCCAGCAGCTTAGTATTGAACTATGGCTACACCTTC | CASSLVLNYGYTF
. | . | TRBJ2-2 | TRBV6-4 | TGTGCCAGCAGTGTCCGGACAGCCGCGGGGGAGCTGTTTTTT | CASSVRTAAGELFF
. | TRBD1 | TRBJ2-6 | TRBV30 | TGTGCCAATTCCCGGGGGACAGGACCCTCTGGGGCCAACGTCCTGACTTTC | CANSRGTGPSGANVLTF
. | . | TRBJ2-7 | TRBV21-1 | TGTGCCAGCACCAAGACAGGACAGAGTACGGGCGAGCAGTACTTC | CASTKTGQSTGEQYF
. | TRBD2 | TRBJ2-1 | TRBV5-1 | TGCGCCAGCAGCCGAACTAGCGGGGGGGACAATGAGCAGTTCTTC | CASSRTSGGDNEQFF
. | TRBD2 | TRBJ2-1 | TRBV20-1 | TGCAGTGCTAGTCGCGGAGCGGGGGGGAGCTCCTACAATGAGCAGTTCTTC | CSASRGAGGSSYNEQFF
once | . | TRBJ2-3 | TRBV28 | TGTGCCAGCAGTTTACCGACTCCTAACAACCCACTTTTT | CASSLPTPNNPLF
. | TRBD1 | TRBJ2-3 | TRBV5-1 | TGCGCCAGCAGCCGCTTGGACAGGGCGAGCACAGATACGCAGTATTTT | CASSRLDRASTDTQYF
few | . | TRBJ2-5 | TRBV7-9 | TGTGCCAGCAGCTTAGGCGGACTACAAATGGCCCAGTACTTC | CASSLGGLQMAQYF
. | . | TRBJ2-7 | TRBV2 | TGTGCCAGCGAAACCGGGCAGGGCAGCGAGCAGTACTTC | CASETGQGSEQYF
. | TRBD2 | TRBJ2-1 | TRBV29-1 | TGCAGCGTTGAACGGCGGGAGGGCCGGGAGCAGTTCTTC | CSVERREGREQFF
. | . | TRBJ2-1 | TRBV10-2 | TGCGCCAGCGGCCCTCCCAACAATGAGCAGTTCTTC | CASGPPNNEQFF
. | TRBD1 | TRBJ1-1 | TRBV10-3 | TGTGCCATCAGTGAGTCATCAGGGGGCATGTACACTGAAGCTTTCTTT | CAISESSGGMYTEAFF
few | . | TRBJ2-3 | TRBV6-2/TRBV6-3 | TGTGCCAGCAGTTACTCGAATGTGGGGGCGCGAGGTACGCAGTATTTT | CASSYSNVGARGTQYF
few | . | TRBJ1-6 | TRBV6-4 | TGTGCCAGCAGTGACTCTATGGGGGCAGGGAAATATTCACCCCTCCACTTT | CASSDSMGAGKYSPLHF
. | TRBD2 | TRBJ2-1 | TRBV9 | TGTGCCAGCAGCCTCGGGGGGGCTAGCGGCTCCTACAATGAGCAGTTCTTC | CASSLGGASGSYNEQFF
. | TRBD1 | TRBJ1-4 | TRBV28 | TGTGCCAGCAAGGGGACAGGGAACGAAAAACTGTTTTTT | CASKGTGNEKLFF